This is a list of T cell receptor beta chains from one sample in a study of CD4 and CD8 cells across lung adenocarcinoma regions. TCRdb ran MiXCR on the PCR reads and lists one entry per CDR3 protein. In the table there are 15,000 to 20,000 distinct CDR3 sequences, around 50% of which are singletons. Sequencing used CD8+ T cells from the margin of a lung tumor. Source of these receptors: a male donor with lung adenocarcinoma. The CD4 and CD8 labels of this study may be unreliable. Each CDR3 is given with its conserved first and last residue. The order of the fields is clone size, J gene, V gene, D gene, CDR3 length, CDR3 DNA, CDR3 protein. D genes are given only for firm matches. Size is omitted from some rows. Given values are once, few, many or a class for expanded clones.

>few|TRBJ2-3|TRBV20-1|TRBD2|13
TGCAGTGCCCCGGGACTAGCGGGAGGTACGCAGTATTTT
CSAPGLAGGTQYF
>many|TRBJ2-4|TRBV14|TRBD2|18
TGTGCCAGCAGCCAACGGACTAGCGGTTCAATAGCCAAAAACATTCAGTACTTC
CASSQRTSGSIAKNIQYF
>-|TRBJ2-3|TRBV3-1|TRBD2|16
TGTGCCAGCAGCCGAGTCACTAGCGGCTACACAGATACGCAGTATTTT
CASSRVTSGYTDTQYF
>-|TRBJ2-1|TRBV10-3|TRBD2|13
TGTGCCACCAATGGGGGGGGCTACAATGAGCAGTTCTTC
CATNGGGYNEQFF
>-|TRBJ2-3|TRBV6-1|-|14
TGTGCCGGCAGGGGGGGGGCGAGACCAGAGACCCAGTATTTT
CAGRGGARPETQYF
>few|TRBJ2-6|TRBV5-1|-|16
TGCGCCAGCAGCCGGGGGATTACCTCTGGGGCCAACGTCCTGACTTTC
CASSRGITSGANVLTF
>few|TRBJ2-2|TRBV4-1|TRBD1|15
TGCGCCAGCAGCGAAGGGACAGGGGGCGTCGGGGAGCTGTTTTTT
CASSEGTGGVGELFF
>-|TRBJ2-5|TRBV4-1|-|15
TGCGCCAGCAGCCAAGGCCAGGGGACGTGGGAGACCCAGTACTTC
CASSQGQGTWETQYF
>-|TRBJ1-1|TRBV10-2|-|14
TGCGCCAGCAGTGACGATTTAGCTAACACTGAAGCTTTCTTT
CASSDDLANTEAFF
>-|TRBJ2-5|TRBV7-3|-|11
TGTGCCAGCACGGGACCGAAGACCCAGTACTTC
CASTGPKTQYF
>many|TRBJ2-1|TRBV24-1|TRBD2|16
TGTGCCACCAGTGATTTACGAGCGGGGGGGTACAATGAGCAGTTCTTC
CATSDLRAGGYNEQFF
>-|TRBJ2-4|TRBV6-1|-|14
TGCGGCGTCACGGGGCTGGGAGCCAAAAACACGCAGTACTTC
CGVTGLGAKNTQYF
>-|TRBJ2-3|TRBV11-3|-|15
TGTGCCAGGGGCTTAGGGGGGGGCGACCAAGAGACGCAGTATTTC
CARGLGGGDQETQYF
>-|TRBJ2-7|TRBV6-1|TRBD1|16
TGTGCCAGCAGGGAAGCCGGGACAGGGGTCCAGGAGACGCAGTACTTC
CASREAGTGVQETQYF
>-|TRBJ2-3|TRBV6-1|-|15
TGTGCCAGCAGCGAGGGGGGGTGCGCCACAGATACGCAGTATTTT
CASSEGGCATDTQYF
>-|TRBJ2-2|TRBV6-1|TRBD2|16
TGTGCCAGCAGGCCTAAGGAGCGGGGGTATTCCGGGGAGCTGTTTTTT
CASRPKERGYSGELFF
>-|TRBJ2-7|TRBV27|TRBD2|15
TGTGCCAGCAGTTTAAGGCTGGGAGGGCTCTACGAGCAGTACTTC
CASSLRLGGLYEQYF
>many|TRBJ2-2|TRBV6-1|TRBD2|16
TGTGCCAGCACCCTACTCGCGGGAGGGTCTAACGGGGAGCTGTTTTTT
CASTLLAGGSNGELFF
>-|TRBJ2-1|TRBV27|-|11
TGTGCCAGCAGTATGGGACGGGGGCAGTTCTTC
CASSMGRGQFF
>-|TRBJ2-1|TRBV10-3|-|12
TGTGCCATCAGTGAGACGTACAATGAGCAGTTCTTC
CAISETYNEQFF
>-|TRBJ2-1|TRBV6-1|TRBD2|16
TGTGCCAGCAGTAAACTACTAGCGGGAGGGCCCATTGAGCAGTTCTTC
CASSKLLAGGPIEQFF
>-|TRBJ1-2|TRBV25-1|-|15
TGTGCCAGCAGTGAATTAGGGGATGCTAACTATGGCTACACCTTC
CASSELGDANYGYTF
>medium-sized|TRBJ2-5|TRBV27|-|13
TGTGCCAGCAGTTTCGGGTTTTGGGAGACCCAGTACTTC
CASSFGFWETQYF
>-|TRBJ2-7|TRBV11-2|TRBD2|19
TGTGCCAGCAGCTTTCGGGGGGGGGGGGGGAGGGAGGCCTCCTACGAGCAGTACTTC
CASSFRGGGGREASYEQYF
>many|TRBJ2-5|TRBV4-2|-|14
TGTGCCAGCAGCCAAGCGGCGCTCGCTGAGACCCAGTACTTC
CASSQAALAETQYF
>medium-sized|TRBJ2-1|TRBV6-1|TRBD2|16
TGTGCCAGCAGTGCGGAACTAGCGGTTCTTGGAAATGAGCAGTTCTTC
CASSAELAVLGNEQFF
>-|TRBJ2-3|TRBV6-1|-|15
TGTGCCAGCTCCAAAGGGGTACGAGCCAAAAATACTCAGTATTTT
CASSKGVRAKNTQYF
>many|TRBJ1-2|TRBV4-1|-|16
TGCGCCAGCAGCCAATTTTTACTCAGGGGCTCAGATGGCTACACCTTC
CASSQFLLRGSDGYTF
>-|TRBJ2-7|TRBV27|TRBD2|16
TGTGCCAGCAGAGCTCGCTTAGCGGGAGGGCCCGTCGAGCAGTACTTC
CASRARLAGGPVEQYF